This T cell receptor beta chain was observed in a study of CXCR3-negative and CXCR3-positive naive CD8 T cells. On this clonotype: Its specificity is not known.

Study-wide points: Sequencing showed both naive subsets with comparably high diversity, and memory CD8+ cells much lower. Researchers report that CXCR3-positive naive cells carry more hydrophobic TRB CDR3s than CXCR3-negative naive cells. Whereas memory cells differed, naive CXCR3-negative and CXCR3-positive cells shared similar TRBV-TRBJ usage.

CD45RO-CCR7+CD27+CD95- defined naive CD8+ T cells. The TRB cDNA libraries were prepared by 5' RACE with UMI labels. TCRdb re-called the 5' RACE reads; every CDR3 protein appears as one record, without DNA. Seen in this sample are over 70,000 distinct CDR3 sequences; the ten most common clones hold around 0.53%. This CDR3 region has 18 residues. Germline CDR1 reads MDHEN; CDR2 reads SYDVKM. What was sequenced was naive CXCR3+ CD8+ T cells from blood. Specified subset: CD45RO-CCR7+CD27+CD95- naive CD8+ T cells expressing CXCR3 (TNR3+). This receptor was identified in a human donor in good health. Some clones in this sample may be carry-over from other donors' samples. The rearrangement links TRBV28 to TRBJ2-2; the TCRdb D gene call, TRBD2, has no DNA to confirm it. The CDR3 sequence: CASSPLGGLAGGTEELFF.